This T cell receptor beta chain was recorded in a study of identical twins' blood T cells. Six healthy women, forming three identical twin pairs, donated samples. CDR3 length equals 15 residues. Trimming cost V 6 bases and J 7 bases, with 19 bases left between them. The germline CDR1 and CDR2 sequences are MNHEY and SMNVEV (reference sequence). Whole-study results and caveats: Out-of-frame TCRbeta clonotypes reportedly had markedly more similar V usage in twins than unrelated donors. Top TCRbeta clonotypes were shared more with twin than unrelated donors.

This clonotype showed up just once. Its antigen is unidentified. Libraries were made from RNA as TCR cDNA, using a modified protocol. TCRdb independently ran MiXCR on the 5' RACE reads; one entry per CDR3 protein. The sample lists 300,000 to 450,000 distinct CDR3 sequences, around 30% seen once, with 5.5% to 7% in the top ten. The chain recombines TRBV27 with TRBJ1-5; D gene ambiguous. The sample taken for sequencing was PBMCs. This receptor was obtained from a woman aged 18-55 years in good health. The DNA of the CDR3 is TGTGCCAGCAGCCCTTTGGGGATGGTCGGCCAGCCCCAGCATTTT. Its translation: CASSPLGMVGQPQHF.